The entry below gives a single T cell receptor beta chain sequence along with its context. The method was immunoSEQ multiplex PCR; TCRdb's version includes in-frame clones alone and lacks a portion of them. Of about 74,000 clones in the sample, almost 85% were seen once. The entry originates in a study of identifying expanded T cells in peripheral blood. This CDR3 contains 15 residues. Trimming removed 4 bases from V and 3 bases from J; junction bases left unmatched: 6. Per the germline V gene, CDR1 is MDHEN and CDR2 is SYDVKM. The chain recombines TRBV28 with TRBJ2-1, with 7 bases matching TRBD2. Sequenced input: blood. This TCR derives from a person aged 18-70 years in good health. The CDR3 is CASSSSGYSYNEQFF. CDR3 nucleotide sequence: TGTGCCAGCAGTTCTAGCGGTTATAGCTACAATGAGCAGTTCTTC. Using reference TRBV28 and TRBJ2-1 for the parts outside the CDR3, the full variable domain is DVKVTQSSRYLVKRTGEKVFLECVQDMDHENMFWYRQDPGLGLRLIYFSYDVKMKEKGDIPEGYSVSREKKERFSLILESASTNQTSMYLCASSSSGYSYNEQFFGPGTRLTVL.